These T cell receptor beta chains were read from a single sample in a study of blood T cell repertoires in COVID-19. TCRdb keeps only in-frame clones here, not all; method: immunoSEQ multiplex PCR. The table lists approximately 240,000 clones, around four fifths of them singletons. Sequences were obtained from peripheral blood. All receptors come from a woman aged 40 to 49 with active or convalescent COVID-19. Both conserved end residues are part of each CDR3. The D gene is left open where the match is weak. Only part of the rows carry a size: once, few, many, or a class if the clone is expanded.

d_gene,v_gene,abundance,j_gene,CDR3nt,CDR3aa
TRBD2,TRBV11-2,-,TRBJ2-3,TGTGCCAGCAGCTTAGGGGTAGCGGGGGGCACAGATACGCAGTATTTT,CASSLGVAGGTDTQYF
-,TRBV29-1,-,TRBJ2-4,TGCAGCGTTGAATTCGGGGTCAAAAACATTCAGTACTTC,CSVEFGVKNIQYF
TRBD1,TRBV6-6,-,TRBJ2-7,TGTGCCAGCAGTTACAGTGCCGGGACAGGACAATACGAGCAGTACTTC,CASSYSAGTGQYEQYF
-,TRBV28,few,TRBJ1-2,TGTGCCAGCAGTCCCCGACAGTCCTATGGCTACACCTTC,CASSPRQSYGYTF
TRBD1,TRBV3-1/TRBV3-2,-,TRBJ1-1,TGTGCCAGCAGCCAGGCTGGGACAGCTGAAGCTTTCTTT,CASSQAGTAEAFF
-,TRBV30,few,TRBJ1-1,TGTGCCTGGAGTGGACAGATGAACACTGAAGCTTTCTTT,CAWSGQMNTEAFF
TRBD1,TRBV5-1,-,TRBJ1-4,TGCGCCAGCAGTAAGGACAGGGGTGGTGAAAAACTGTTTTTT,CASSKDRGGEKLFF
TRBD2,TRBV13,-,TRBJ2-2,TGTGCCAGCAGCGTCCGAGCGGGGGTCCGCGGTGGGGAGCTGTTTTTT,CASSVRAGVRGGELFF
TRBD1,TRBV10-2,-,TRBJ1-6,TGCGCCAGCAGCTACGAGACAGGGGATAATTCACCCCTCCACTTT,CASSYETGDNSPLHF
TRBD1,TRBV18,few,TRBJ1-1,TGTGCCAGCTCACCAGGGACAGGGGCCCTGAACACTGAAGCTTTCTTT,CASSPGTGALNTEAFF
-,TRBV4-2,-,TRBJ1-1,TGTGCCAGCAGGACACGTGGGCGCCTAAACACTGAAGCTTTCTTT,CASRTRGRLNTEAFF
TRBD2,TRBV6-5,-,TRBJ2-3,TGTGCCAGCAGTTATAGCGGGGGGGCGGGAGATACGCAGTATTTT,CASSYSGGAGDTQYF
-,TRBV28,-,TRBJ2-6,TGTGCCAGCAGTTCCACAGGGAGTGGGGCCAACGTCCTGACTTTC,CASSSTGSGANVLTF
TRBD2,TRBV3-1/TRBV3-2,-,TRBJ2-5,TGTGCCAGCAAAGGGGCACAGCGGGGGGGAGGTAAAGAGACCCAGTACTTC,CASKGAQRGGGKETQYF
-,TRBV3-1/TRBV3-2,-,TRBJ2-3,TGTGCCAGCACGGGCGGACTAAGCACAGATACGCAGTATTTT,CASTGGLSTDTQYF
TRBD1,TRBV19,many,TRBJ1-5,TGTGCCAGTAGTCCCACCGGGACAGGGGGGGATCAGCCCCAGCATTTT,CASSPTGTGGDQPQHF
-,TRBV7-3,medium-sized,TRBJ1-6,TGTGCCAGCAGCTTATTGGGGACACCTGATTCACCCCTCCACTTT,CASSLLGTPDSPLHF
-,TRBV7-8,-,TRBJ1-1,TGTGCCAGCAGCCCAGGCGGGGGGAAAGAAGCTTTCTTT,CASSPGGGKEAFF
TRBD1,TRBV2,-,TRBJ2-1,TGTGCCAGCCTGGGACAGGGGGCTGCCAGCTCCTACAATGAGCAGTTCTTC,CASLGQGAASSYNEQFF
-,TRBV3-1/TRBV3-2,-,TRBJ2-3,TGTGCCAGCAGCCACGAACTCACAGATACGCAGTATTTT,CASSHELTDTQYF
-,TRBV28,-,TRBJ1-5,TGTGCCAGCAGTTTATGGGGGGGAGGGGGCAATCAGCCCCAGCATTTT,CASSLWGGGGNQPQHF
-,TRBV11-2,-,TRBJ2-2,TGTGCCAGCAGCTTAGCGGGGGTCACCGGGGAGCTGTTTTTT,CASSLAGVTGELFF
-,TRBV9,-,TRBJ1-1,TGTGCCAGCAGCGTAGATGGGCGGGAGGCCACTGAAGCTTTCTTT,CASSVDGREATEAFF
-,TRBV24-1,-,TRBJ1-2,TGTGCCACCAGTGCGGGGGGCGGCTACACCTTC,CATSAGGGYTF
TRBD1,TRBV11-3,-,TRBJ2-2,TGTGCCAGCAGCCTCGGGACAGGTAGCACCGGGGAGCTGTTTTTT,CASSLGTGSTGELFF
TRBD1,TRBV28,-,TRBJ1-1,TGTGCCAGCAGTTGGGACAGGGGTAACACTGAAGCTTTCTTT,CASSWDRGNTEAFF